This passage covers 7 T cell receptor beta chains from one sample sequenced in a study of graft-versus-host responses after intestinal transplantation. These receptors' targets are unknown. Assay: immunoSEQ multiplex PCR; the TCRdb copy retains only in-frame clones and omits some. The sample has 96,000 or so clones, about 93% seen once. The input for sequencing was unstimulated CD4+ T cells sorted from spleen or lymph node cells, taken before intestinal transplant. Receptors originate from a human donor who received an intestinal transplant.

The chain uses TRBV7-3 and TRBJ2-6, with a weak D call TRBD2 (5 bases). V was clipped by 3 bases and J by 4 bases, with 7 bases between them. The CDR3 extends over 14 amino acids. Germline assignment: CDR1 SGHTA and CDR2 FQGTGA. For the CDR3, the DNA is TGTGCCAGCAGCTTGGGGAGCGGGGCCAACGTCCTGACTTTC. The encoded protein is CASSLGSGANVLTF. The full variable domain, in which reference TRBV7-3 and TRBJ2-6 provide the parts outside the CDR3, is GAGVSQTPSNKVTEKGKYVELRCDPISGHTALYWYRQSLGQGPEFLIYFQGTGAADDSGLPNDRFFAVRPEGSVSTLKIQRTERGDSAVYLCASSLGSGANVLTFGAGSRLTVL.

This clone was counted a single time. V is TRBV29-1 and J is TRBJ2-3; possible D gene TRBD2, 5 bases. CDR1 SQVTM and CDR2 ANQGSEA come from the germline V gene. This CDR3 is 17 amino acids long. V lost 3 bases, J lost 1 base, and 20 bases lay in between. CDR3 in DNA: TGCAGCGTTGAGGTTACCTTACTGACTACTCGCACAGATACGCAGTATTTT. It codes for CSVEVTLLTTRTDTQYF.

This rearrangement joins TRBV4-2 to TRBJ2-5; perhaps TRBD2 as D (5 bases). V shed 4 bases and J shed 5 bases, with 23 bases lying between them. Germline CDR1 and CDR2: LGHNA and YNFKEQ. CDR3 length equals 17 residues. CDR3 nucleotide sequence: TGTGCCAGCAGCCCCATGGGTAGTCTAGCCACGGGGGAGACCCAGTACTTC. As protein: CASSPMGSLATGETQYF.

This clone was recorded only once. V gene TRBV27 combines with J gene TRBJ2-2, with 12 bases that match TRBD1. The CDR3 covers 20 residues. Unmatched junction bases numbered 16, after V lost 2 bases and J lost 6 bases. The germline V gene encodes CDR1 MNHEY and CDR2 SMNVEV (reference sequence). This chain's CDR3 is CASSLPRDRGLERVAGELFF. The CDR3 coding sequence is TGTGCCAGCAGTTTACCCCGGGACAGGGGGCTGGAAAGGGTGGCCGGGGAGCTGTTTTTT.

The table lists this clone with a count of one. V usage is TRBV30 and J usage is TRBJ2-3; tentative D call: TRBD2 (5 bases). The V end lost 0 bases, the J end lost 2 bases, and 15 bases lay between the germline ends. The germline V gene encodes CDR1 GTSNPN and CDR2 SVGIG (reference sequence). This CDR3 region has 16 residues. DNA for the CDR3: TGTGCCTGGAGTGTCTCTCTAGCATACCCCACAGATACGCAGTATTTT. It specifies CAWSVSLAYPTDTQYF.

This clone was observed once. The genes are TRBV5-6 and TRBJ2-1, with 11 bases fitting TRBD2. The junction had 7 bases not matched to a gene; V was cut back by 3 bases and J by 5 bases. This CDR3 has 16 amino acids. Germline CDR1 and CDR2: SGHDT and YYEEEE. The chain's CDR3 is CASSSFSGRADNEQFF. CDR3 in DNA: TGTGCCAGCAGCTCCTTTAGCGGGAGGGCAGACAATGAGCAGTTCTTC. Based on the CDR3 plus reference TRBV5-6 and TRBJ2-1, the full variable domain is DAGVTQSPTHLIKTRGQQVTLRCSPKSGHDTVSWYQQALGQGPQFIFQYYEEEERQRGNFPDRFSGHQFPNYSSELNVNALLLGDSALYLCASSSFSGRADNEQFFGPGTRLTVL.

The chain has TRBV18 and TRBJ2-4; 12 bases map to TRBD2. Germline trimming cut 4 bases from V and 1 base from J; bases unmatched to any gene: 5. This CDR3 comprises 17 residues. CDR1 and CDR2 from the germline V gene are KGHSH and LQKENI. In DNA, the CDR3 is TGTGCCAGCTCACTAGGACTAGCGGGATCTGCCAAAAACATTCAGTACTTC. Its protein is CASSLGLAGSAKNIQYF. Complete variable domain (other parts from reference TRBV18 and TRBJ2-4): NAGVMQNPRHLVRRRGQEARLRCSPMKGHSHVYWYRQLPEEGLKFMVYLQKENIIDESGMPKERFSAEFPKEGPSILRIQQVVRGDSAAYFCASSLGLAGSAKNIQYFGAGTRLSVL.